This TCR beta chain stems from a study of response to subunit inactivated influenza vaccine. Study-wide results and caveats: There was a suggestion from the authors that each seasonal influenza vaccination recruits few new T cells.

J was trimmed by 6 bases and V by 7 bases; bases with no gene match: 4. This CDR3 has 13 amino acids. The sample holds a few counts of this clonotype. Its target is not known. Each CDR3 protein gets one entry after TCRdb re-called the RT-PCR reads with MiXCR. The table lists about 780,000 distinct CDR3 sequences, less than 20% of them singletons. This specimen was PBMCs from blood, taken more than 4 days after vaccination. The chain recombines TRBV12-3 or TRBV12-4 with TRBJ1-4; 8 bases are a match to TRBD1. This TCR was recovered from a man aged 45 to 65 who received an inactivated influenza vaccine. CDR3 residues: CASNRDRHEKLFF. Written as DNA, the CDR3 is TGTGCCAGCAACCGGGACAGGCATGAAAAACTGTTTTTT.